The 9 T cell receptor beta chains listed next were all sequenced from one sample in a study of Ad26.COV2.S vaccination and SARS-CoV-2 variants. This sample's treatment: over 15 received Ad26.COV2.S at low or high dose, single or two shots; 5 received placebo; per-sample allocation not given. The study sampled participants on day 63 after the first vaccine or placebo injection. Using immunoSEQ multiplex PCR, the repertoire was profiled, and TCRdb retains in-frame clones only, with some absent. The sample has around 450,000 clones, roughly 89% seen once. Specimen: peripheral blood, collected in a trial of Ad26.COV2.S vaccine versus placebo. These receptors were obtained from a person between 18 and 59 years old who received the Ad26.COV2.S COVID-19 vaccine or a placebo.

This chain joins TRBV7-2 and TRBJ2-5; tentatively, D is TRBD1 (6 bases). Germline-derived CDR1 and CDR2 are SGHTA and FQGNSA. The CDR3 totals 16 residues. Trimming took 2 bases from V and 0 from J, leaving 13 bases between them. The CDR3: CASSLQGTLYQETQYF. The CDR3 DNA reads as TGTGCCAGCAGCTTACAGGGGACATTGTACCAAGAGACCCAGTACTTC.

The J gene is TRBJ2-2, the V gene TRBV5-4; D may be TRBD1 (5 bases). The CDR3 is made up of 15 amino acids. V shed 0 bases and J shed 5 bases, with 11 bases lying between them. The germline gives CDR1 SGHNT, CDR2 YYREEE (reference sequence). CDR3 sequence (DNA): TGTGCCAGCAGCTTGGTGGGGCGCGGTACCGGGGAGCTGTTTTTT. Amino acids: CASSLVGRGTGELFF.

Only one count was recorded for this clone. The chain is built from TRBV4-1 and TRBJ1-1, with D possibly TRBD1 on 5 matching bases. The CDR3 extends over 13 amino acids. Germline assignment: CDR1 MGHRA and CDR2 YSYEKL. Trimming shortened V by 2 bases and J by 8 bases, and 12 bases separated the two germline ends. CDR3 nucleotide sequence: TGCGCCAGCAGCCAACCTTGGGGCTTAGAAGCTTTCTTT. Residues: CASSQPWGLEAFF.

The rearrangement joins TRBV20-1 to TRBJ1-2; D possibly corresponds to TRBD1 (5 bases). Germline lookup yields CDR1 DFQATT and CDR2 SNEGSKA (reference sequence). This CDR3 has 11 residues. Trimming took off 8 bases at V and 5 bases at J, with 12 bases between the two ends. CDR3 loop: CSWQGGYGYTF. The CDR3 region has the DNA TGCAGTTGGCAGGGAGGGTATGGCTACACCTTC.

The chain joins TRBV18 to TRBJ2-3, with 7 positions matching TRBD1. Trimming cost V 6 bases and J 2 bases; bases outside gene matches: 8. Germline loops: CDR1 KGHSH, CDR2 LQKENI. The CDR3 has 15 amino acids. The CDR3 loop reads CASSPMDRTTDTQYF. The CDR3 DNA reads TGTGCCAGCTCTCCCATGGACAGGACCACAGATACGCAGTATTTT.

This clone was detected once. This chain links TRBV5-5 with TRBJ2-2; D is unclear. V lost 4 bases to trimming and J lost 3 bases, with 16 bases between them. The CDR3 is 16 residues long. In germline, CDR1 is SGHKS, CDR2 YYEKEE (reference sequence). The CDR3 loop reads CASSPRARDHTGELFF. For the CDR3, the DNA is TGTGCCAGCAGCCCTCGTGCGCGTGATCACACCGGGGAGCTGTTTTTT.

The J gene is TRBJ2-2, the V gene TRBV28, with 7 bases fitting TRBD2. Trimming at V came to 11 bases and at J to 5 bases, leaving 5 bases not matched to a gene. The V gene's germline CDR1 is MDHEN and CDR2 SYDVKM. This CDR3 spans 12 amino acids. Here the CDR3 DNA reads TGTGCCGGGAGGGGTGGAACCGGGGAGCTGTTTTTT. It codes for CAGRGGTGELFF.

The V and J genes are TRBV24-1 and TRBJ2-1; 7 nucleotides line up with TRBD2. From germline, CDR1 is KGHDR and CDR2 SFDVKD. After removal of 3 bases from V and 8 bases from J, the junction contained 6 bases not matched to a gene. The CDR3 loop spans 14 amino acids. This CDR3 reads CATSDVLARDEQFF. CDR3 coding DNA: TGTGCCACCAGTGATGTACTAGCGCGGGATGAGCAGTTCTTC.

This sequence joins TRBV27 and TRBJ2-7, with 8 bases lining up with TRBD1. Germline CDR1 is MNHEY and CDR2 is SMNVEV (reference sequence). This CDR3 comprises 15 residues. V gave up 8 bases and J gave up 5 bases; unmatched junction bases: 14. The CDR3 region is CASAPGPGGWDEQYF. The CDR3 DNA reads TGTGCCAGCGCCCCCGGTCCAGGGGGCTGGGACGAGCAGTACTTC.